This T cell receptor (beta chain) was recorded in a study of blood T cell repertoires in COVID-19. On the study more broadly: Samples came from the United States, Italy and Spain, spanning acute and convalescent COVID-19. Sample material is recorded as cDNA or gDNA derived from T cells, B-cell-depleted T cells, or PBMCs.

As handled by the study authors: The assay estimated nucleated cells by amplifying reference gene primers. TCRdb's copy holds only in-frame clones and misses some; the assay was immunoSEQ multiplex PCR. V, J and clone size were drawn from that table, and D and trimming were deduced from the DNA. Of roughly 150,000 clones in the sample, roughly 86% are singletons; the top ten hold 15%. The source of this sequence is a human donor with acute or convalescent COVID-19. The donor label of this sample is uncertain. Material for sequencing was peripheral blood.

The CDR3 loop reads CASSFATTRDGYTF. The CDR3, as DNA: TGTGCCAGCAGCTTTGCGACAACACGTGATGGCTACACCTTC. This chain joins TRBV11-1 and TRBJ1-2; D remains ambiguous. Trimming left V 3 bases short and J 6 bases short, with 14 bases between. This CDR3 has 14 residues. Germline CDR1 is SGHAT and CDR2 is FQDESV (reference sequence).